These 3 T cell receptor beta chains share one sample of origin, sequenced in a study of blood T cell repertoires in COVID-19. Profiling relied on immunoSEQ multiplex PCR, and the TCRdb table lists in-frame clones only, not all of them. The data hold tens of thousands of clones, with approximately 78% observed a single time. Sequenced input: peripheral blood. Every receptor here comes from a human donor in a cohort sampled during active COVID-19.

The rearrangement uses TRBV12-3 or TRBV12-4 and TRBJ1-3, with a tentative D call TRBD1 (5 bases). The CDR3 totals 13 residues. V gave up 3 bases and J gave up 9 bases, with 12 bases separating them. Here the CDR3 DNA reads TGTGCCAGCAGTTTCACCAGGGTGGGCACCATATATTTT. Translating gives CASSFTRVGTIYF.

This sequence joins TRBV19 and TRBJ1-1; D unresolved. Per the germline V gene, CDR1 is LNHDA and CDR2 is SQIVND (reference sequence). The ends were cut back, 6 bases at V and 1 base at J, with 6 bases in the middle. The CDR3 has 12 amino acids. CDR3 in DNA: TGTGCCAGTAGGCGGGAGAACACTGAAGCTTTCTTT. It encodes CASRRENTEAFF.

V and J are TRBV30 and TRBJ1-1, with D possibly matching TRBD1 (5 bases). In germline, CDR1 is GTSNPN, CDR2 SVGIG (reference sequence). The CDR3 runs 15 residues. V gave up 0 bases and J gave up 5 bases, with 16 bases separating them. The CDR3 nucleotides are TGTGCCTGGAGTGTACATGGGACTTCCGGGACTGAAGCTTTCTTT. This translates into CAWSVHGTSGTEAFF.